This T cell receptor (beta chain) originates from a study of CD8+ T cells in alopecia areata (dated by TCRdb to the late 2010s). Describing the broader study: To study T cell clonal expansion in alopecia areata, the researchers applied high-throughput TCRbeta sequencing to both the C3H/HeJ mouse model and human patients. Scalp clonality was compared among normal scalp (n=4), patchy alopecia areata scalp (n=8), and alopecia totalis/universalis scalp (n=8). TCRbeta CDR3 regions were amplified by immunoSEQ multiplex PCR with 35 Vbeta forward and 13 Jbeta reverse primers. Scalp tissue and sorted CD4+ and CD8+ peripheral blood T cells from patchy and totalis/universalis alopecia areata patients and from healthy controls were covered by human TCRbeta sequencing. RNA was extracted with the PAXgene miRNA kit for fixed scalp, the miRNeasy kit for PBMCs, and the RNeasy kit for mouse skin.

As concerns this clone: It lacks a known antigen. Per-nucleotide qualities are absent, and no much larger clonotype sits a single base away.

The cysteine opens and the phenylalanine closes a CDR3 of 16 amino acids. Left in the record is the CDR3 DNA by itself, 48 bases read in frame from the first base. V and J lose 1 base and 4 bases, and a span of 16 bases separates them. Per the germline V gene, SGHVS is the CDR1 and FQNEAQ is the CDR2. Study-level results and caveats: Lesional scalp, especially in alopecia totalis/universalis, showed higher clonality and more expanded CD8+ clones than normal scalp, suggesting antigenic drive. Compared with mice, TCR sequences shared between patients were less clear, possibly partly because of HLA diversity across the patient population. Scalp TCR repertoire analysis is complicated because resident alphabeta T cells in normal human skin are also sequenced, whereas mouse skin is dominated by gammadelta T cells.

Receptor amplification or capture employed the immunoSEQ multiplex PCR assay. RNA was extracted from all samples and reverse transcribed into cDNA as template for TCR sequencing. First-strand cDNA was synthesized using SuperScript III with a 2:1 mix of oligo-dT and random hexamers. Amplification bias was assessed with a synthetic immune receptor repertoire, and residual bias was removed computationally. Per the source publication's procedure: Raw reads were preprocessed to remove errors, and CDR3 was defined by IMGT conventions from the conserved cysteine to phenylalanine. Clonality was computed as 1 minus the Shannon entropy, with the entropy normalized by log2 of the number of productive unique TCRs. Whether scalp clones were CD4 or CD8 was inferred by matching scalp TCRbeta sequences against CD4 and CD8 repertoires sorted from blood. TCRdb's version of the immuneACCESS table is confined to in-frame rearrangements and falls short of the full clone set. An unresolved V gene accounts for under half of the shortfall where checked; the remainder is of unknown origin. The V and J calls and clone size come from that table; D and trimming were worked out from the DNA. Present in this sample are about 200,000 clones, around 50% of which were seen just once. The ten most abundant clones make up 4.9% of the sample.

PBMCs were separated by density centrifugation and stained for CD3, CD4 and CD8, after which CD4+ and CD8+ T cells were sorted on a FACSAria. Unaffected controls provided scalp biopsies and blood samples. The V and J segments used are TRBV7-8 and TRBJ1-2, with the D gene not clear enough to name. The sequencing sample was made of CD8+ T cells sorted from blood. The receptor was isolated from a human donor in good health. For the CDR3, the sequence is CASSLEGGVGFYGYTF. The DNA sequence follows: TGTGCCAGCAGCTTAGAAGGAGGCGTGGGTTTCTATGGCTACACCTTC.